This TCR beta chain was retrieved from a study of cytomegalovirus exposure and HLA in healthy donors (dated by TCRdb to 2016 to 2017). In terms of the full investigation: An earlier analysis of a few hundred of the donors reported about 280 Gb of sequence data and around 110 million unique TCR beta sequences obtained from about 200 million T cells. About 280 gigabases of sequencing data and roughly 81 million unique TCR sequences made up an early release that covered several hundred HLA-typed donors. Of the 350 to 450 genotyped donors, about 80% fell in the genetic ancestry cluster associated with self-reported Caucasian donors. The study was designed to test whether signatures of past pathogen exposure could be identified by cataloging public T cell receptors. The study used immunosequencing to profile the T cell repertoires of around 600 subjects and linked those repertoires to cytomegalovirus serostatus. In addition to the first cohort of approximately 670 subjects, a separate validation cohort of 130 or so different subjects was used. To predict cytomegalovirus infection status, the study brought together high-throughput TCR immunosequencing, statistical association of individual TCRs with disease status, and machine learning. A later analysis re-examined previously published TCR beta repertoires from around 670 donors and added high-resolution HLA genotyping to investigate patterns of TCR occurrence. Rather than using new phenotypic data, the later analysis identified candidate immune exposures from TCR beta sequences and from how often those sequences occurred across donors. To decide whether each TCR beta V gene segment behaved as functional or pseudogenic, an earlier analysis of some 570 of the donors relied on high-throughput TCR beta sequencing. Donor age, sex, ethnicity and CMV serostatus were compiled alongside the repertoire data. Genome-wide SNP genotypes for about 65% of the roughly 700 donors were used in a later genetic analysis, which treated that subset as a discovery cohort. Every repertoire in the discovery cohort had been generated on one and the same sequencing platform. Class I and class II HLA loci were covered by the typing at four-digit resolution. Typing coverage varied by locus: roughly 620-640 donors for A, B, C, DRB1 and DQB1; roughly 510 for DQA1; more than 600 for DPA1; more than 450 for DPB1. A handful of DR-DQ haplotypes were handled as single units for association and clustering because linkage in the cohort was strong. Among about 400 genotyped donors of the cohort, an average of approximately 240,000 unique TCR beta nucleotide sequences was sequenced per donor, of which about 18% were non-productive.

The paper as a whole reports these results and caveats: Presence/absence analyses assumed roughly uniform sequencing depth across donors, an assumption that may not hold. The authors suggested that the approach could potentially be extended to other disease states and immunological phenotypes. Because HLA typing was missing for some donors at each locus, association tests included only the typed subset. The earlier analysis of approximately 540 of the donors excluded approximately 15 rarely observed V segments, including chromosome 9 orphons, because counts were too low. Some IMGT-functional V segments, including TRBV6-2 and TRBV6-3, could not be distinguished by the 87-base-pair reads and were therefore excluded. In vitro tests confirmed that three of the cytomegalovirus-associated TCR beta chains recognize cytomegalovirus antigens. In a later analysis, the rate of TCR association differed among HLA loci, with DRB1 alleles having the most associated TCRs and HLA-C alleles having the fewest. A further reported finding was that TCR beta sequences accurately predicted the HLA-A and HLA-B alleles for most subjects in the first cohort. A later genetic analysis associated a missense DCLRE1C variant with V-gene and J-gene trimming of TCR beta chains, and an independent cohort replicated the association. A total of fewer than 200 TCR beta chains were listed by the study as associated with cytomegalovirus. Only TCR beta chains were sequenced in this cohort, and the absence of alpha or paired-chain data limited detectable features. Specific HLA alleles were associated with more than 15,000 TCR beta sequences at a false discovery rate of 0.05 in a later analysis. The only immune exposure information available for the cohort was CMV serostatus. The sequencing pipeline was judged likely to have produced a cluster of highly shared sequence variants as a technical artifact. Linkage disequilibrium might explain the correlated functional status among segregating V segments, but an unknown experimental factor could not be ruled out. Broadly in line with IMGT annotations, most TCR beta V segments showed up in productive rearrangements about 87% or about 30% of the time in an earlier analysis of 587 of the donors. In a later genetic analysis, fewer N-insertions in productive TCRs were reported among donors in an Asian-associated ancestry cluster than the 666-donor mean. In a later analysis, several top co-occurrence clusters were reported to appear linked to parvovirus B19, influenza, CMV and Epstein-Barr virus. Most TCR sequences were observed very rarely across donors, whereas some public TCRs were present in many individuals. When HLA alleles, especially DR and DQ, strongly co-occurred, TCR associations were difficult to assign to individual alleles. Compared with equally common non-associated chains, HLA-associated TCR beta chains in a later analysis were more clonally expanded and had lower generation probabilities. In a later analysis, most CMV-associated TCR beta chains were found to appear HLA-restricted, with HLA associations seemingly driven largely by CMV exposure. The classifier was reported to diagnose cytomegalovirus status with high specificity and sensitivity in both the original and validation cohorts.

For CDR1 and CDR2, the germline V gene lists SGDLS and YYNGEE. At the junction V is shortened by 3 bases and J by 1 base; bases outside the gene matches: 2. The CDR3 measures 15 amino acids from cysteine to phenylalanine. The kept DNA is CDR3 alone, 45 bases in frame from the first base. Remarks on this clone: Its binding antigen is unknown. Additional DNA sequences in this sample encode the identical CDR3.

The cohort was made up of hundreds of healthy bone marrow donors. Cohort members were all nominally healthy when sampled, although unrecorded immune exposures were likely present. The donor was CMV seropositive and belonged to the group of more than 250 seropositive cohort members. A peripheral blood sample was collected from each donor, and TCR beta sequencing was performed on peripheral blood mononuclear cells. Genomic DNA was extracted from the blood cell samples with the Qiagen DNeasy Blood Extraction Kit. Libraries were prepared through the immunoSEQ multiplex PCR assay. For the multiplex PCR, a mixture combining 60 forward primers for TCR Vbeta segments and 13 reverse primers for TCR Jbeta segments was used. The CDR3 region of rearranged TCR beta genes was amplified from genomic DNA with a multiplex PCR assay. On the Illumina HiSeq System, the amplified TCR beta libraries were sequenced as 87-base-pair reads. The study's processing was this. In a later analysis, around 80 million unique TCR beta chains were counted across the 500 to 850 repertoires, and around 11 million of these chains were shared by at least two donors. Raw reads were error-corrected and collapsed into unique sequences by a nearest-neighbor algorithm in which closely related sequences were merged to remove PCR and sequencing errors. CDR3 sequences were aligned to IMGT reference sequences to assign V, D and J gene segments. Each retained sequence needed at least a six-nucleotide match to both a V gene segment and a J gene segment. Rearrangements were called productive when the CDR3 lacked stop codons and stayed in frame with V and J; all others were non-productive. Following IMGT convention, CDR3 was defined as the stretch from the second conserved V-encoded cysteine to the conserved J-encoded phenylalanine. Sequences without an unambiguous match to a single V gene segment were excluded from the earlier analysis of several hundred of the donors. An earlier analysis of several hundred of the donors called V segments functional above 56.7% productive rearrangements and segregating when the between-donor standard deviation exceeded 5%. To diagnose cytomegalovirus status from the catalog of TCR beta chain sequences, a statistical classification framework was built. V and J gene assignment, in a later analysis, came from comparing TCR nucleotide sequences with IMGT/GENE-DB human TR gene sequences. The TCRdist pipeline was used in a later analysis to assign CDR3 sequences and most-parsimonious VDJ recombination scenarios. A later analysis defined each TCR beta chain by its CDR3 amino acid sequence plus V-gene family, and excluded reads lacking a unique V-gene family. To address suspected cross-contamination and a sequencing artifact, a later analysis removed 592 highly shared, low-generation-probability nucleotide sequences. For each public chain, a later analysis derived a clonal expansion index from normalized ranks of inferred template counts within each repertoire. In a later analysis, generation probabilities were computed using a VDJ recombination model fitted to out-of-frame rearrangements, and the results were checked against IGoR. A later analysis scored TCR-TCR, TCR-HLA and TCR-CMV co-occurrence with hypergeometric tests, applying a repertoire-size bias correction to TCR pairs. In a later analysis, false discovery rates were estimated by permuting HLA or CMV assignments 20 times. In a later analysis, co-occurring TCRs were grouped using DBSCAN, with TCRdist sequence similarity added in when clustering inside HLA-allele-positive subsets. Repertoires with fewer than 30,000 or more than 120,000 public chains, plus five repertoires with anomalous nucleotide sharing, were excluded from co-occurrence clustering. TCRdb provides this immuneACCESS table in a form limited to in-frame rearrangements. Some clones are lacking; in checked studies, under half of them reflect an unresolved V gene, and why the rest are absent is not known. V and J calls and clone size come straight from that table; D and trimming were deduced from the DNA. Per the sample table, the count is around 75,000 clones. Roughly 13% of the sample goes to the ten largest clones.

This TCR was recovered from a man aged 50-59 years in good health and CMV-seropositive. The rearrangement combines TRBV9 with TRBJ2-2, and 8 bases in between align with TRBD1. Sequenced material: PBMCs. The CDR3 sequence is CASSAGGLNTGELFF. The DNA is TGTGCCAGCAGCGCAGGGGGCCTGAACACCGGGGAGCTGTTTTTT. This CDR3, with the reference TRBV9 and TRBJ2-2 proteins standing in past its ends, gives the full variable domain DSGVTQTPKHLITATGQRVTLRCSPRSGDLSVYWYQQSLDQGLQFLIQYYNGEERAKGNILERFSAQQFPDLHSELNLSSLELGDSALYFCASSAGGLNTGELFFGEGSRLTVL.